The text below deals with one TCR beta chain. This entry is derived from a study of blood T cell repertoires in COVID-19. Across the study: The United States, Italy and Spain were the sources of the acute and convalescent COVID-19 samples. T cells, B-cell-depleted T cells, or PBMCs provided the cDNA or gDNA that served as material.

As originally analysed: Amplification of reference gene primers was used by the study to estimate nucleated cell counts. Profiled with immunoSEQ multiplex PCR; TCRdb holds only in-frame clones, not every one. That table supplies the V and J calls and clone size; D and trimming were determined from the DNA. The sample has around 250,000 clones; about 87% are singletons. V shed 3 bases and J shed 0 bases, with 15 bases lying between them. Germline V gene lookup returns CDR1 DFQATT and CDR2 SNEGSKA (reference sequence). There are 16 residues in the CDR3. The rearrangement uses TRBV20-1 and TRBJ1-5; the D gene is possibly TRBD1 (6 bases). The sequenced sample consisted of peripheral blood. The clonotype originates from a woman in her 70s with active or convalescent COVID-19. The CDR3 DNA reads as TGCAGTGCTAGTTGGGGGCCTGTATATAGCAATCAGCCCCAGCATTTT. As protein: CSASWGPVYSNQPQHF.